Included here is one TCR beta chain sequence, with context. Its cognate antigen is unknown. UMI-labeled 5' RACE TRB cDNA libraries were prepared from the cells. TCRdb reworked the 5' RACE reads into one entry per CDR3 protein, no DNA. The sample totals tens of thousands of distinct CDR3 sequences. This sample is drawn from a study of CXCR3-negative and CXCR3-positive naive CD8 T cells. General observations from the study: Against CXCR3-negative naive cells, CXCR3-positive naive cells showed more hydrophobic TRB CDR3s. Naive cells, whether CXCR3-negative or CXCR3-positive, had similar TRBV-TRBJ usage, while memory cells differed.

Triplicate sorts of some 300,000 cells per CD8+ subset. What was sequenced was naive CXCR3+ CD8+ T cells from blood. As to subset: CD45RO-CCR7+CD27+CD95- naive CD8+ T cells expressing CXCR3 (TNR3+). The TCR comes from a human donor in good health. Some clones in this sample may be carry-over from other donors' samples.

The CDR3 is CSARDDSGAYNEQFF. The gene calls are TRBV20-1 and TRBJ2-1; the D call from TCRdb, TRBD2, cannot be confirmed without DNA. The CDR3 is made up of 15 amino acids. From germline, CDR1 is DFQATT and CDR2 SNEGSKA (reference sequence).